Following are 22 T cell receptor beta chains from one sample sequenced in a study of shared clonotypes between healthy human individuals. Profiled with immunoSEQ multiplex PCR; TCRdb holds only in-frame clones, not every one. The data contain millions of clones, over 85% of them singletons. Sample: naive CD4+ T cells sorted from blood. Stated subset: CD45RA+ positively selected. These receptors all come from a man younger than 30 in good health.

As for this clone: Other DNA sequences within the sample encode an identical CDR3. The genes are TRBV11-2 and TRBJ1-5; D not resolved. Trimming removed 2 bases at V and 4 bases at J, with 3 bases between. The germline CDR1 and CDR2 sequences are SGHAT and FQNNGV. The length of the CDR3 is 12 residues. The CDR3 protein is CASSLPNQPQHF. CDR3 coding DNA: TGTGCCAGCAGCTTACCGAATCAGCCCCAGCATTTT.

The chain couples TRBV6-1 to TRBJ1-3; D is undetermined. Germline lookup yields CDR1 MNHNS and CDR2 SASEGT. V lost 1 base and J lost 1, with 8 bases in between. The CDR3 runs to 15 residues. CDR3 bases: TGTGCCAGCAGTGAAGTAGTCCTTTCTGGAAACACCATATATTTT. Residues: CASSEVVLSGNTIYF.

This clone appeared a single time. V and J are TRBV7-6 and TRBJ2-1, with D tentatively TRBD1 or TRBD2 (6 bases each). The CDR3 is 12 amino acids. The ends were cut back, 6 bases at V and 11 bases at J, with 14 bases in the middle. Germline CDR1 reads SGHVS; CDR2 reads FNYEAQ. The CDR3 sequence: CASRLLGGQQFF. The CDR3, as DNA: TGTGCCAGCAGACTACTAGGGGGGCAGCAGTTCTTC.

The chain links TRBV25-1 to TRBJ1-1; D call uncertain. Germline assignment: CDR1 MGHDK and CDR2 SYGVNS. This CDR3 is built from 14 residues. The germline V and J ends were trimmed by 8 bases and 2 bases, with 15 bases remaining between them. The CDR3 DNA sequence: TGTGCCAGCCTACCTACGGGTGGTAACACTGAAGCTTTCTTT. Translating it yields CASLPTGGNTEAFF.

This chain uses TRBV5-1 with TRBJ1-1; D may be TRBD1 (6 bases). CDR3 length: 14 amino acids. Per germline, CDR1 SGHRS and CDR2 YFSETQ. Deletions cut 4 bases from V and 6 bases from J, with 16 bases between. CDR3: CASSLGHQAAEAFF. The CDR3 DNA follows: TGCGCCAGCAGCCTGGGACACCAGGCGGCTGAAGCTTTCTTT. Full variable domain (rest looked up from reference TRBV5-1 and TRBJ1-1): KAGVTQTPRYLIKTRGQQVTLSCSPISGHRSVSWYQQTPGQGLQFLFEYFSETQRNKGNFPGRFSGRQFSNSRSEMNVSTLELGDSALYLCASSLGHQAAEAFFGQGTRLTVV.

The V call is TRBV5-3, the J call TRBJ1-2; D gene unclear. TRBV5-3 is filed as an ORF, its function uncertain. Trimming took off 10 bases at V and 1 base at J, with 14 bases between the two ends. The CDR3 has 13 amino acids. The CDR3 bases are TGTGCCCGCGATGAAGGGTTTAACTATGGCTACACCTTC. Its translation is CARDEGFNYGYTF.

The chain links TRBV7-6 to TRBJ2-2; D unclear. CDR3 length equals 14 residues. V was cut by 5 bases and J by 0 bases, with 7 bases left in between. CDR1 is SGHVS and CDR2 is FNYEAQ in the germline V gene. CDR3 amino acids: CASSALPNTGELFF. As DNA, the CDR3 is TGTGCCAGCAGCGCCCTCCCGAACACCGGGGAGCTGTTTTTT.

The chain is built from TRBV7-3 and TRBJ1-4; the match to TRBD1 covers 10 bases. Germline-derived CDR1 and CDR2 are SGHTA and FQGTGA. The CDR3 has 16 residues. V lost 5 bases, J lost 7 bases, and 10 bases stayed unmatched. Here the CDR3 DNA reads TGTGCCAGCAGCCCGAATGGTCGGGACAGGGGTGAAAAACTGTTTTTT. Its translation: CASSPNGRDRGEKLFF.

This chain uses TRBV25-1 with TRBJ2-1; a possible D gene is TRBD2 (5 bases). The CDR3 contains 17 residues. Trimming took off 4 bases at V and 6 bases at J, with 22 bases between the two ends. CDR1 is MGHDK, CDR2 SYGVNS, per germline. CDR3 amino acids: CASSASIPGSGGNEQFF. The CDR3 DNA sequence: TGTGCCAGCAGTGCATCTATCCCCGGGTCAGGAGGCAATGAGCAGTTCTTC.

CDR3 in amino acids: CASSTRQGRAEAFF. The CDR3 DNA follows: TGTGCCAGCAGCACCCGACAGGGGAGGGCTGAAGCTTTCTTT. The chain uses TRBV7-2 and TRBJ1-1; 8 nucleotides agree with TRBD1. The CDR3 consists of 14 residues. Per the germline V gene, CDR1 is SGHTA and CDR2 is FQGNSA. J gave up 6 bases and V 5 bases, and 8 bases lay outside the gene matches.

The chain links TRBV7-2 to TRBJ2-2; 7 bases match TRBD1. Germline CDR1 SGHTA, CDR2 FQGNSA. This CDR3 is 15 amino acids long. With 8 bases clipped from V and 0 bases from J, the junction kept 6 bases outside the gene matches. Here the CDR3 reads CASAHRGANTGELFF. The CDR3 nucleotides are TGTGCCAGCGCACACAGGGGTGCGAACACCGGGGAGCTGTTTTTT.

The chain is built from TRBV7-2 and TRBJ2-2; 8 nucleotides agree with TRBD1. This CDR3 region has 17 residues. Germline CDR1 SGHTA, CDR2 FQGNSA. Trimming cost V 2 bases and J 7 bases; bases outside gene matches: 12. This CDR3 is CASSLYGTGIRGGELFF. The CDR3 DNA is TGTGCCAGCAGCTTATACGGGACAGGAATTCGAGGCGGGGAGCTGTTTTTT.

To note about this clone: This sample also contains other DNA sequences that code for the same CDR3. The genes are TRBV15 and TRBJ2-7; tentative D call: TRBD2 (5 bases). The germline V gene encodes CDR1 LNHNV and CDR2 YYDKDF (reference sequence). V was shortened by 1 base and J by 1 base, with 8 bases between the two germline ends. The length of the CDR3 is 14 residues. CDR3 in DNA: TGTGCCACCAGCAGAGGTGGGAGTTCCTACGAGCAGTACTTC. This codes for CATSRGGSSYEQYF.

The chain recombines TRBV7-3 with TRBJ2-3; 7 bases are a match to TRBD1. The CDR3 spans 15 residues. Germline trimming cut 5 bases from V and 2 bases from J; bases unmatched to any gene: 7. CDR1 is SGHTA, CDR2 FQGTGA, per germline. The CDR3, as DNA: TGTGCCAGCAGCCAAACGGGACAGCTCACAGATACGCAGTATTTT. It is translated as CASSQTGQLTDTQYF.

Note on this clone: This specimen includes other DNA sequences encoding the same CDR3. The chain couples TRBV30 to TRBJ1-4; D is ambiguous. The CDR3 has 11 residues. CDR1 and CDR2 (germline): GTSNPN, SVGIG (reference sequence). V was clipped by 2 bases and J by 8 bases, with 6 bases between them. The CDR3 loop reads CAWSTGEKLFF. DNA for the CDR3: TGTGCCTGGAGTACGGGAGAAAAACTGTTTTTT.

A remark on this clone: Other DNA sequences of this sample code for an identical CDR3. The rearrangement links TRBV29-1 to TRBJ2-5; 7 bases fit TRBD1. Germline V CDR1 and CDR2: SQVTM, ANQGSEA. The CDR3 extends over 11 amino acids. V trimming: 6 bases; J trimming: 4 bases; junction bases outside the gene matches: 2. CDR3 amino acids: CSVRTGETQYF. For the CDR3, the DNA is TGCAGCGTCCGGACAGGAGAGACCCAGTACTTC.

The chain couples TRBV10-2 to TRBJ2-1; either TRBD1 or TRBD2 may supply D (6 bases each). Trimming took off 7 bases at V and 3 bases at J, with 19 bases between the two ends. CDR3 length: 16 residues. Germline V CDR1 and CDR2: WSHSY, SAAADI. The CDR3 here is CASTEGVAAFYNEQFF. The CDR3 DNA sequence: TGCGCCAGCACCGAGGGGGTAGCGGCCTTCTACAATGAGCAGTTCTTC.

Concerning this clone: Other DNA sequences in the same sample also yield this CDR3. The chain joins TRBV5-1 to TRBJ1-4; a weak D match, TRBD1 (6 bases). This CDR3 is built from 16 residues. The V gene's germline CDR1 is SGHRS and CDR2 YFSETQ. V lost 0 bases and J 0 bases, leaving 9 bases between the germline ends. The CDR3 DNA reads as TGCGCCAGCAGCTTGGAGGGGGGCTCAACTAATGAAAAACTGTTTTTT. Protein: CASSLEGGSTNEKLFF.

The genes are TRBV30 and TRBJ2-2; possibly TRBD1 or TRBD2 for D (5 bases each). Trimming took off 0 bases at V and 7 bases at J, with 9 bases between the two ends. Germline V gene lookup returns CDR1 GTSNPN and CDR2 SVGIG (reference sequence). CDR3 size: 13 residues. CDR3 coding DNA: TGTGCCTGGAGTGTGGGGGACCACGGGGAGCTGTTTTTT. Its translation is CAWSVGDHGELFF.

The chain combines TRBV11-2 with TRBJ2-3; D call uncertain. The germline V gene encodes CDR1 SGHAT and CDR2 FQNNGV. The length of the CDR3 is 13 residues. V was clipped by 4 bases and J by 1 base, with 6 bases between them. This CDR3 is CASSSSRTDTQYF. In DNA form, the CDR3 reads TGTGCCAGCAGCTCAAGCCGCACAGATACGCAGTATTTT.

The rearrangement links TRBV11-3 to TRBJ1-4; 7 nucleotides align to TRBD1. This CDR3 spans 17 amino acids. Trimming took 1 base from V and 4 from J; bases not matched to a gene: 9. Per the germline V gene, CDR1 is SGHNT and CDR2 is YENEEA. CDR3 sequence: CASSLAIRQGRNEKLFF. CDR3 sequence (DNA): TGTGCCAGCAGCTTAGCCATCAGACAGGGCCGTAATGAAAAACTGTTTTTT. Drawing the rest from reference TRBV11-3 and TRBJ1-4, the complete variable domain is EAGVVQSPRYKIIEKKQPVAFWCNPISGHNTLYWYLQNLGQGPELLIRYENEEAVDDSQLPKDRFSAERLKGVDSTLKIQPAELGDSAVYLCASSLAIRQGRNEKLFFGSGTQLSVL.

The chain has TRBV7-2 and TRBJ1-1, with D unresolved. The CDR3 loop spans 13 amino acids. Trimming removed 4 bases from V and 7 bases from J, with 13 bases in between. Looked up from germline, CDR1 is SGHTA and CDR2 is FQGNSA. The CDR3 reads CASSWPPGFEAFF. CDR3 in DNA: TGTGCCAGCAGCTGGCCCCCGGGGTTTGAAGCTTTCTTT.